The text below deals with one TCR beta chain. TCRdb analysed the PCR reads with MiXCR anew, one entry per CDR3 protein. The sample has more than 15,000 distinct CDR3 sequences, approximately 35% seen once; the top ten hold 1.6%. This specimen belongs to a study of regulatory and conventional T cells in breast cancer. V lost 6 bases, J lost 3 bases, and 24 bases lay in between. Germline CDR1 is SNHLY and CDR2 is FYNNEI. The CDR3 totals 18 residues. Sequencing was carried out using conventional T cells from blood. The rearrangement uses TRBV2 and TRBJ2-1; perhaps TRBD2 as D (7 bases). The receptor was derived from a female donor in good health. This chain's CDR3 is CASRHTPRGRALYNEQFF. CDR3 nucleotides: TGTGCCAGCAGGCATACCCCGAGGGGGAGGGCCCTCTACAATGAGCAGTTCTTC.